This T cell receptor beta chain was profiled in a study of blood T cells in healthy people across ages (dated by TCRdb to the mid-2010s). Turning to the overall study: In model experiments, template switching captured roughly one uniquely barcoded TCR beta cDNA molecule for every two T cells. Age-related changes in TCR beta repertoire diversity were measured in the study by deep sequencing normalized with unique cDNA molecular identifiers. Donors were grouped into four age groups: young (average approximately 15 years), middle-aged (roughly 38), aged (about 60) and long-lived (around 82). Donors of different ages were randomly distributed across sequencing lanes to avoid experimental bias. Two additional independent replicas of 1 million unique cDNA reads from the same blood draw were analyzed for two donors (one aged 18 to 30 and one aged 80 or older). Study-wide findings and limitations: Because profiling used bulk unsorted PBMCs, naive and antigen-experienced compartments could not be compared conclusively. There was a strong correlation between observed TCR beta diversity and the percentage of naive T cells measured by flow cytometry. Donor CMV infection status was unknown, potentially confounding age-related changes in expanded clonotypes. Compared with the aged group, the long-lived group had more naive CD4+ T cells, fewer expanded clones and increased TCR diversity, a pattern suggesting age selection. Estimates of total diversity based on one million sequenced T cells were considered lower bounds and underestimates. As age increased, observed TCR beta diversity per million T cells dropped in a roughly linear way, and a significant reduction was already evident by age about 40.

The junction carries 28 bases between V and J, which are trimmed by 4 bases and 3 bases respectively. The CDR3 starts with the cysteine, ends with the phenylalanine, and has 19 residues. Only the CDR3 portion is preserved as DNA: 57 bases, with reading frame beginning at the first base. In the germline V gene, CDR1 corresponds to SGHRS and CDR2 to YFSETQ. Libraries were constructed by 5' RACE. TCRdb names Illumina HiSeq 2500 as the instrument used. A second PCR of about 7 to 12 cycles was run with a J-beta primer mix and a sample-barcoded 5' primer. A template-switch 5' adaptor carrying 12 random nucleotides introduced a unique molecular identifier onto each TCR beta cDNA molecule. Each sample yielded at least 2.5 million CDR3-containing paired-end reads. All of the RNA was converted into first-strand cDNA using the Mint cDNA synthesis kit, with a TRBC-specific oligonucleotide serving as the primer. Following uracil-DNA glycosylase treatment, a first 18-cycle PCR with universal primers M1SS and BC2_uni_R was performed on all cDNA. From the authors' description of their analysis: For normalization, 1 million high-quality reads, each with a distinct molecular identifier, were randomly selected from each sample. Reads sharing molecular identifiers were discarded rather than binned into consensus sequences. MiTCR, with a Q25 quality threshold and the strictest error-elimination algorithm, was used for CDR3 identification, clonotype clustering and error correction. A nonparametric unseen species model with Euler transformation was used to estimate a lower bound on total TCR beta diversity. TCRdb trimmed the raw reads at Q25, called clones with MiXCR and kept productive beta chains. A single entry per CDR3 protein holds the most common genes and DNA from its merged rows. None of the V and J calls come from the authors' own analysis; TCRdb made them. Present in this sample are 1.5 million to 2 million distinct CDR3 sequences, 40% to 55% of which were seen just once. The ten most abundant clones make up 2% to 2.5% of the sample.

With regard to this clonotype: Its antigen has not been determined. Within one base of it there is no much larger clone, and no base qualities were kept.

The roughly 39 donors, aged about 6 to 90 years, were systemically healthy Caucasian individuals from Russia. Each donor gave roughly 9 milliliters of peripheral blood, drawn into EDTA-treated Vacutainer tubes. PBMCs were isolated by Ficoll-Paque density-gradient centrifugation, with at least 7 million obtained per sample. Trizol reagent was used to extract total RNA from the PBMCs, yielding at least 6 micrograms per sample. Naive CD45RAhigh/CD27high T cell percentages were measured by flow cytometry on a PBMC aliquot from every donor. Sequencing was done on a sample of blood. The receptor comes from a middle-aged woman in good health. The chain was built from TRBV5-1 and TRBJ2-5; the D call could be TRBD1 or TRBD2, with each sharing 6 bases. This receptor has the CDR3 CASSKMIGGRERLKETQYF. The DNA sequence is given as TGCGCCAGCAGCAAAATGATCGGGGGCCGTGAACGGCTGAAAGAGACCCAGTACTTC. With the rest looked up from the reference TRBV5-1 and TRBJ2-5 genes rather than sequenced, the full variable domain is KAGVTQTPRYLIKTRGQQVTLSCSPISGHRSVSWYQQTPGQGLQFLFEYFSETQRNKGNFPGRFSGRQFSNSRSEMNVSTLELGDSALYLCASSKMIGGRERLKETQYFGPGTRLLVL.